Below are 13 T cell receptor beta chains sequenced from a single sample in a study of blood T cell repertoires in COVID-19 (dated by TCRdb to about 2020). Library prep was done by the immunoSEQ multiplex PCR assay. Imported from immuneACCESS, the table was reduced by TCRdb to in-frame sequences with V and J called. These copies leave out some clones; in studies compared against another copy, an unresolved V gene accounts for under half, and the cause of the remainder is not known. This sample is represented by 70,000 to 95,000 clones; about 81% of them were singletons. The top ten hold 10% to 15% of the sample. The material sequenced was peripheral blood. The receptors originated from a human donor in a cohort sampled during active COVID-19.

CDR3 sequence (DNA): TGTGCCAGCAGTTCCCAGGGGGTCGCAGCTACTGAAGCTTTCTTT. This codes for CASSSQGVAATEAFF. V gene TRBV6-2 or TRBV6-3 combines with J gene TRBJ1-1; 7 nucleotides line up with TRBD1. Trimming at V came to 4 bases and at J to 5 bases, leaving 10 bases not matched to a gene. This CDR3 contains 15 residues. Germline loops: CDR1 MNHEY, CDR2 SVGEGT.

The rearrangement joins TRBV10-3 to TRBJ2-7; 10 bases are shared with TRBD1. This CDR3 contains 13 residues. Germline loops: CDR1 ENHRY, CDR2 SYGVKD. Unmatched junction bases numbered 9, after V lost 10 bases and J lost 6 bases. CDR3 bases: TGTGCCACCCGTGGGGACAGGGGTACCGAGCAGTACTTC. Protein sequence: CATRGDRGTEQYF.

The V call is TRBV6-1, the J call TRBJ1-2; tentatively, D is TRBD1 (5 bases). Trimming left V 2 bases short and J 3 bases short, with 10 bases between. CDR1 MNHNS and CDR2 SASEGT come from the germline V gene. The CDR3 covers 14 residues. The CDR3 nucleotides read TGTGCCAGCAGTGAACTTACGGGGGACTATGGCTACACCTTC. It yields the protein CASSELTGDYGYTF.

The rearrangement links TRBV27 to TRBJ2-5; possible D gene TRBD1, 5 bases. Germline loops: CDR1 MNHEY, CDR2 SMNVEV (reference sequence). This CDR3 region has 15 residues. Trimming removed 2 bases from V and 1 base from J, with 11 bases in between. The CDR3 DNA sequence: TGTGCCAGCAGTTTAGGGGCAACCCTCCAAGAGACCCAGTACTTC. Protein sequence: CASSLGATLQETQYF.

The rearrangement uses TRBV11-2 and TRBJ2-7; D remains unclear. The CDR3 covers 16 residues. Germline CDR1 is SGHAT and CDR2 is FQNNGV. The V gene lost 5 bases and the J gene lost 0 bases, with 17 bases spanning the gap. The CDR3 DNA reads as TGTGCCAGCAGCCGCTATCCACCTGAACCCTCCTACGAGCAGTACTTC. Encoded protein: CASSRYPPEPSYEQYF.

This clone was detected ten times or more. V usage is TRBV7-3 and J usage is TRBJ2-7; 7 bases match TRBD1. The V gene's germline CDR1 is SGHTA and CDR2 FQGTGA. V trimming: 3 bases; J trimming: 5 bases; junction bases outside the gene matches: 7. The length of the CDR3 is 14 residues. CDR3 sequence: CASSLTGKDNEQYF. CDR3 nucleotide sequence: TGTGCCAGCAGCTTGACAGGGAAGGACAACGAGCAGTACTTC.

The chain carries TRBV7-9 and TRBJ2-1, with a weak D call TRBD2 (6 bases). Per germline, CDR1 SEHNR and CDR2 FQNEAQ (reference sequence). The CDR3 covers 15 residues. The V end lost 3 bases, the J end lost 3 bases, and 12 bases lay between the germline ends. The CDR3 DNA follows: TGTGCCAGCAGCTTTTGGAGGGTGGACTACAATGAGCAGTTCTTC. This gives the protein CASSFWRVDYNEQFF.

This chain connects TRBV6-5 to TRBJ1-4; 9 bases map to TRBD1. The CDR3 has 13 amino acids. Germline V lookup: CDR1 MNHEY, CDR2 SVGAGI. Trimming removed 6 bases from V and 8 bases from J; junction bases left unmatched: 4. CDR3 in amino acids: CASRQGAREKLFF. CDR3 sequence (DNA): TGTGCCAGCAGACAGGGGGCGCGGGAAAAACTGTTTTTT.

The rearrangement links TRBV2 to TRBJ1-5; 8 nucleotides match TRBD1. The CDR3 covers 14 residues. Germline V lookup: CDR1 SNHLY, CDR2 FYNNEI. V lost 8 bases and J lost 2; bases outside the gene matches: 5. CDR3 protein: CASRGQGGNQPQHF. In DNA form, the CDR3 reads TGTGCCAGCCGAGGACAGGGCGGCAATCAGCCCCAGCATTTT. Variable domain in full (rest from reference TRBV2 and TRBJ1-5): EPEVTQTPSHQVTQMGQEVILRCVPISNHLYFYWYRQILGQKVEFLVSFYNNEISEKSEIFDDQFSVERPDGSNFTLKIRSTKLEDSAMYFCASRGQGGNQPQHFGDGTRLSIL.

This chain links TRBV5-1 with TRBJ2-3; TRBD2 agrees at 9 bases. J gave up 7 bases and V 4 bases, and 13 bases lay outside the gene matches. Germline V gene sequence: CDR1 SGHRS, CDR2 YFSETQ. The CDR3 is 16 amino acids. Here the CDR3 DNA reads TGCGCCAGCAGCCCCGGGACTAGCTTTTCTTCCAATACGCAGTATTTT. It codes for CASSPGTSFSSNTQYF.

The V gene is TRBV5-1, the J gene TRBJ2-5; D might be TRBD1 (5 bases). The CDR3 contains 16 residues. The V and J ends lost 0 bases and 5 bases respectively, with 17 bases between them. In germline, CDR1 is SGHRS, CDR2 YFSETQ. The CDR3 DNA follows: TGCGCCAGCAGCTTGGCCCAACAGGTAGAATGGGAGACCCAGTACTTC. Translated, it gives CASSLAQQVEWETQYF. The full variable domain, rest sourced from reference TRBV5-1 and TRBJ2-5, is KAGVTQTPRYLIKTRGQQVTLSCSPISGHRSVSWYQQTPGQGLQFLFEYFSETQRNKGNFPGRFSGRQFSNSRSEMNVSTLELGDSALYLCASSLAQQVEWETQYFGPGTRLLVL.

The chain recombines TRBV6-2 or TRBV6-3 with TRBJ1-2; D might be TRBD1 (6 bases). This CDR3 spans 13 amino acids. V lost 4 bases to trimming and J lost 7 bases, with 13 bases between them. The germline gives CDR1 MNHEY, CDR2 SVGEGT. CDR3 amino acids: CASSSQGFGGYTF. DNA of the CDR3: TGTGCCAGCAGTTCCCAGGGGTTTGGTGGCTACACCTTC.

The chain is built from TRBV5-1 and TRBJ2-5; D unclear. V lost 3 bases and J lost 9, with 12 bases in between. The length of the CDR3 is 12 residues. Germline-derived CDR1 and CDR2 are SGHRS and YFSETQ. The CDR3, as DNA: TGCGCCAGCAGCTCCCAACATGTGGCCCAGTACTTC. It translates to CASSSQHVAQYF. Combining the CDR3 with reference TRBV5-1 and TRBJ2-5 gives the whole variable domain KAGVTQTPRYLIKTRGQQVTLSCSPISGHRSVSWYQQTPGQGLQFLFEYFSETQRNKGNFPGRFSGRQFSNSRSEMNVSTLELGDSALYLCASSSQHVAQYFGPGTRLLVL.